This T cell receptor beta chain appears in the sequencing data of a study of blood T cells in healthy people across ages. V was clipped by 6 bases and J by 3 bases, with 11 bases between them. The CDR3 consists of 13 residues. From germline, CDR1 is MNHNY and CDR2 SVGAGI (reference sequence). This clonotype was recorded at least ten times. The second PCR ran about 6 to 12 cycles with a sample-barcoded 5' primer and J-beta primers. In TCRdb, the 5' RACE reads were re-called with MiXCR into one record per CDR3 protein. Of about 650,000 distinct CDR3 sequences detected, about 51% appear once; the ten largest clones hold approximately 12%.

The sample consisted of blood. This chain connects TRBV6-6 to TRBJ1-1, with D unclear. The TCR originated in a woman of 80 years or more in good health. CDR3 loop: CASSLIPDTEAFF. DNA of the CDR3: TGTGCCAGCAGCCTGATTCCGGACACTGAAGCTTTCTTT.